This record covers a single T cell receptor beta chain. The antigen is undetermined. Deep level was the assay's run setting. Template for every sorted-subset replicate PCR totaled about 200 ng DNA, about 30,000 T cell genomes. Assay: immunoSEQ multiplex PCR; the TCRdb copy retains only in-frame clones and omits some. The table has about 600,000 clones, more than 95% seen once. This sample was included in a study of shared clonotypes between healthy human individuals. Study conclusions and caveats: Four donors had around 5% of their naive CD4 clonotypes in common.

The split of CD4+ cells yielded CD45RA+ naive and CD45RA-negative memory subsets. The clonotype was recovered from a woman in her thirties in good health. Sequenced sample: naive CD4+ T cells sorted from blood. Described subset: CD45RA+ positively selected.

The CDR3: CASSQYQSRSSGNTIYF. CDR3 sequence (DNA): TGCGCCAGCAGCCAATATCAGTCCAGAAGCTCTGGAAACACCATATATTTT. The V and J genes are TRBV4-1 and TRBJ1-3; D ambiguous. Germline CDR1 reads MGHRA; CDR2 reads YSYEKL. With 2 bases removed from V and 0 bases from J, the gap between germline ends came to 14 bases. The CDR3 consists of 17 residues.